One and the same sample provided the 26 T cell receptor beta chains below, sequenced in a study of CD8+ T cells in alopecia areata. Extracted RNA was reverse transcribed, and the resulting cDNA served as sequencing template. Some clones are missing from TCRdb's copy, which holds only in-frame ones; the method was immunoSEQ multiplex PCR. Of approximately 120,000 clones in the sample, 45% to 50% were seen once. The sequenced sample consisted of NKG2D-low CD8+ T cells sorted from blood. The receptor set was obtained from a human donor with alopecia areata.

This clone was seen more than once but under ten times. The chain combines TRBV28 with TRBJ2-7; 7 nucleotides agree with TRBD1. Germline lookup yields CDR1 MDHEN and CDR2 SYDVKM. The trim removed 8 bases at V and 1 base at J, leaving 8 bases unmatched. The CDR3 is 14 residues long. This chain's CDR3 is CASGDSDSSYEQYF. CDR3 sequence (DNA): TGTGCCAGCGGGGACAGCGATTCGTCCTACGAGCAGTACTTC.

This sequence joins TRBV2 and TRBJ2-3, with unresolved D. Looked up from germline, CDR1 is SNHLY and CDR2 is FYNNEI. V gave up 7 bases and J gave up 6 bases, with 14 bases separating them. CDR3 size: 13 residues. CDR3 protein: CASTVTVVDTQYF. CDR3 DNA sequence: TGTGCCAGCACGGTAACAGTCGTGGATACGCAGTATTTT.

This clone was observed a handful of times. Different DNA sequences within this sample yield the same CDR3. V gene TRBV29-1 combines with J gene TRBJ2-7; D may be TRBD2 (6 bases). Trimming shortened V by 4 bases and J by 1 base, and 11 bases separated the two germline ends. The CDR3 runs 13 residues. Germline loops: CDR1 SQVTM, CDR2 ANQGSEA. CDR3 loop: CSVVGGDSYEQYF. CDR3 DNA: TGCAGCGTTGTAGGAGGGGATTCCTACGAGCAGTACTTC.

The chain couples TRBV30 to TRBJ2-1, with TRBD1 matching over 8 bases. Losses at the gene ends were 3 bases for V and 4 bases for J; bases not matched to a gene: 8. The V gene's germline CDR1 is GTSNPN and CDR2 SVGIG (reference sequence). This CDR3 spans 15 amino acids. The CDR3 reads CAWSAGTGEYNEQFF. As DNA, the CDR3 is TGTGCCTGGAGCGCCGGGACAGGAGAATACAATGAGCAGTTCTTC.

This clone showed up just a few times. V is TRBV9 and J is TRBJ2-2, with D tentatively TRBD2 (5 bases). Germline V gene lookup returns CDR1 SGDLS and CDR2 YYNGEE. CDR3 length equals 13 residues. Trimming removed 3 bases from V and 4 bases from J, with 7 bases in between. The CDR3 spells CASSDSGTGELFF. DNA for the CDR3: TGTGCCAGCAGCGACAGCGGCACCGGGGAGCTGTTTTTT.

The rearrangement joins TRBV2 to TRBJ2-5; D call uncertain. CDR3 length: 13 residues. Trimming removed 4 bases from V and 5 bases from J, with 11 bases in between. CDR1 and CDR2 (germline): SNHLY, FYNNEI. CDR3 sequence (DNA): TGTGCCAGCAGTGTTGTAGTGCGGGAGACCCAGTACTTC. This encodes CASSVVVRETQYF.

The chain couples TRBV29-1 to TRBJ2-7; 8 bases map to TRBD2. V was pared by 6 bases and J by 6 bases, with 4 bases of the junction left unmatched. The germline V gene has CDR1 SQVTM and CDR2 ANQGSEA. CDR3 length: 11 residues. The CDR3 DNA follows: TGCAGCGTAGCGGGAGAACTCGAGCAGTACTTC. This codes for CSVAGELEQYF.

As regards this clone: The sample has other DNA sequences that encode this CDR3 too. The chain has TRBV5-6 and TRBJ2-3; a possible D gene is TRBD1 (5 bases). This CDR3 region has 12 residues. Germline CDR1 is SGHDT and CDR2 is YYEEEE. V was pared by 2 bases and J by 4 bases, with 5 bases between. This CDR3 is CASSLGADTQYF. DNA of the CDR3: TGTGCCAGCAGCTTAGGGGCAGATACGCAGTATTTT.

J is TRBJ2-2 and V is TRBV29-1; 9 bases are a match to TRBD1. The CDR3 consists of 13 residues. Per the germline V gene, CDR1 is SQVTM and CDR2 is ANQGSEA. Here the CDR3 DNA reads TGCGGAGCTCCGGGACAGGGTCCCGGGGAGCTGTTTTTT. It is translated as CGAPGQGPGELFF.

This sequence joins TRBV28 and TRBJ2-1; TRBD1 or TRBD2 may be the D gene (6 bases each). The CDR3 is made up of 15 amino acids. Germline-derived CDR1 and CDR2 are MDHEN and SYDVKM. The V end was cut by 10 bases, the J end by 4 bases, with 20 bases between. The CDR3 is CATVVGRGAYNEQFF. In nucleotides, the CDR3 is TGTGCCACCGTCGTTGGTAGGGGGGCGTACAATGAGCAGTTCTTC.

About this clone itself: The sample has other DNA sequences that encode this CDR3 too. The rearrangement joins TRBV29-1 to TRBJ1-2; TRBD1 might be the D (6 bases). This CDR3 is built from 14 residues. The V gene's germline CDR1 is SQVTM and CDR2 ANQGSEA. The V end lost 0 bases, the J end lost 5 bases, and 13 bases lay between the germline ends. For the CDR3, the DNA is TGCAGCGTTGAAGATCGAGGACAGCTTTATGGCTACACCTTC. It specifies CSVEDRGQLYGYTF.

This clone was seen many times. The chain has TRBV4-3 and TRBJ2-6; no definite D call. The germline CDR1 and CDR2 sequences are LGHNA and YSLEER. The V and J ends lost 1 base and 2 bases respectively, with 9 bases between them. CDR3 size: 16 residues. The CDR3 region has the DNA TGCGCCAGCAGCCAAGGAGAGGAAACTGGGGCCAACGTCCTGACTTTC. This encodes CASSQGEETGANVLTF.

The gene calls are TRBV30 and TRBJ2-3; D call uncertain. Looked up from germline, CDR1 is GTSNPN and CDR2 is SVGIG (reference sequence). V lost 5 bases, J lost 4 bases, and 7 bases lay in between. This CDR3 spans 11 amino acids. CDR3 sequence (DNA): TGTGCCTGGGGTCCGGCAGATACGCAGTATTTT. This translates into CAWGPADTQYF.

CDR3 in amino acids: CSVAPGTGELFF. The CDR3 DNA reads TGCAGCGTTGCTCCAGGTACCGGGGAGCTGTTTTTT. The rearrangement links TRBV29-1 to TRBJ2-2; D unresolved. Germline CDR1 and CDR2: SQVTM and ANQGSEA. The germline V and J ends were trimmed by 4 bases and 5 bases, with 8 bases remaining between them. This CDR3 is built from 12 residues.

This clone came up a few times. This sequence joins TRBV19 and TRBJ2-6; D gene unclear. CDR1 and CDR2 (germline): LNHDA, SQIVND (reference sequence). This CDR3 spans 11 amino acids. V was shortened by 7 bases and J by 4 bases, with 2 bases between the two germline ends. In nucleotides, the CDR3 is TGTGCCAGTACGGGGGCCAACGTCCTGACTTTC. It codes for CASTGANVLTF.

The chain has TRBV5-1 and TRBJ2-7; 7 nucleotides match TRBD1. The CDR3 is 14 amino acids. The junction had 10 bases not matched to a gene; V was cut back by 4 bases and J by 6 bases. The germline gives CDR1 SGHRS, CDR2 YFSETQ. In DNA, the CDR3 is TGCGCCAGCAGCCGCATCTCAGGGGACAGCGAGCAGTACTTC. It is translated as CASSRISGDSEQYF.

This clone was observed a handful of times. This chain uses TRBV29-1 with TRBJ2-7; maybe TRBD2 (7 bases). There are 13 residues in the CDR3. With 8 bases removed from V and 2 bases from J, the gap between germline ends came to 16 bases. Germline CDR1 and CDR2: SQVTM and ANQGSEA. The CDR3 DNA sequence: TGCAGCCCTGAGGGGGGGTCCCCCTACGAGCAGTACTTC. Residues: CSPEGGSPYEQYF.

The CDR3 DNA is TGCAGCGTTGACAGGGATACAGATACGCAGTATTTT. Residues: CSVDRDTDTQYF. J is TRBJ2-3 and V is TRBV29-1, with a possible D match to TRBD1 (5 bases). The CDR3 sequence is 12 residues long. Germline CDR1 is SQVTM and CDR2 is ANQGSEA. Trimming cost V 3 bases and J 3 bases, with 7 bases left between them.

This clone was observed a few times. The chain uses TRBV29-1 and TRBJ2-6, with 7 bases fitting TRBD1. Trimming removed 4 bases from V and 0 bases from J; junction bases left unmatched: 9. Looked up from germline, CDR1 is SQVTM and CDR2 is ANQGSEA. The CDR3 runs to 17 residues. The CDR3 is CSVVAETGISGANVLTF. As DNA, the CDR3 is TGCAGCGTTGTGGCTGAGACAGGGATCTCTGGGGCCAACGTCCTGACTTTC. The full variable domain, in which reference TRBV29-1 and TRBJ2-6 provide the parts outside the CDR3, is SAVISQKPSRDICQRGTSLTIQCQVDSQVTMMFWYRQQPGQSLTLIATANQGSEATYESGFVIDKFPISRPNLTFSTLTVSNMSPEDSSIYLCSVVAETGISGANVLTFGAGSRLTVL.

The rearrangement uses TRBV30 and TRBJ1-2; TRBD1 aligns across 7 bases. The junction had 4 bases not matched to a gene; V was cut back by 4 bases and J by 2 bases. Germline CDR1 GTSNPN, CDR2 SVGIG (reference sequence). The CDR3 runs 13 residues. CDR3 in DNA: TGTGCCTGGAAACAGACAGGGAACTATGGCTACACCTTC. Amino acids: CAWKQTGNYGYTF.

A few counts support this clone. J is TRBJ2-1 and V is TRBV29-1, with 7 bases lining up with TRBD1. CDR3 length: 13 residues. V shed 8 bases, J shed 3 bases, and the junction held 7 bases outside the gene matches. From germline, CDR1 is SQVTM and CDR2 ANQGSEA. CDR3 DNA: TGCAGCCAACCGGGACAGAGCTACAATGAGCAGTTCTTC. This sequence encodes CSQPGQSYNEQFF.

This chain uses TRBV11-2 with TRBJ2-7; 7 nucleotides match TRBD1. Germline V gene data show CDR1 as SGHAT and CDR2 as FQNNGV. The CDR3 spans 13 residues. V lost 5 bases, J lost 2 bases, and 3 bases stayed unmatched. The CDR3 coding sequence is TGTGCCAGCAGCCCTGGGACAGCCTACGAGCAGTACTTC. It is translated as CASSPGTAYEQYF.

On this clone itself: The sample has other DNA sequences that encode this CDR3 too. V usage is TRBV29-1 and J usage is TRBJ2-7, with TRBD2 identical over 8 bases. The CDR3 contains 13 residues. The germline V gene encodes CDR1 SQVTM and CDR2 ANQGSEA. With V trimmed by 3 bases and J by 3 bases, 4 bases remained unmatched. CDR3 nucleotide sequence: TGCAGCGTTGAGGGTGGGACTAGCTACGAGCAGTACTTC. Residues: CSVEGGTSYEQYF.

This clone has a count of ten or more. This sequence joins TRBV28 and TRBJ2-3, with D uncertain. CDR1 is MDHEN, CDR2 SYDVKM, per germline. The CDR3 is made up of 13 amino acids. V lost 1 base to trimming and J lost 3 bases, with 5 bases between them. In nucleotides, the CDR3 is TGTGCCAGCAGTTTATATCGGACAGATACGCAGTATTTT. It encodes CASSLYRTDTQYF.

This sequence joins TRBV29-1 and TRBJ2-1; tentative D call: TRBD1 (6 bases). Trimming shortened V by 7 bases and J by 6 bases, and 7 bases separated the two germline ends. Germline V gene lookup returns CDR1 SQVTM and CDR2 ANQGSEA. The CDR3 is 10 residues long. DNA for the CDR3: TGCAGCGCCAGGGGCAATGAGCAGTTCTTC. Its translation is CSARGNEQFF.

The table lists this clone with a few counts. This CDR3 is also generated by other DNA sequences in the sample. V and J are TRBV29-1 and TRBJ2-7; 7 bases are a match to TRBD1. The CDR3 runs 13 residues. Trimming removed 4 bases from V and 0 bases from J; junction bases left unmatched: 3. CDR1 is SQVTM and CDR2 is ANQGSEA in the germline V gene. CDR3 loop: CSVVGDSSYEQYF. The CDR3 DNA sequence: TGCAGCGTTGTTGGGGACAGCTCCTACGAGCAGTACTTC.